Each of the 24 T cell receptor beta chains below was sequenced from the same sample in a study of shared clonotypes between healthy human individuals. Assay used: immunoSEQ multiplex PCR; TCRdb lists only in-frame clones, some missing. This table holds some 2,000,000 clones, approximately 95% found once. Sample: naive CD4+ T cells sorted from blood. Noted subset: CD45RA+ positively selected. These receptors were obtained from a man between 18 and 29 years old in good health.

Regarding this clone: Other DNA sequences in the sample encode the same CDR3. The chain couples TRBV6-1 to TRBJ1-2; a possible D gene is TRBD1 (6 bases). In germline, CDR1 is MNHNS, CDR2 SASEGT. The V and J ends lost 2 bases and 4 bases respectively, with 8 bases between them. The CDR3 loop spans 13 amino acids. In nucleotides, the CDR3 is TGTGCCAGCAGTGAAAGAGGGGGCTATGGCTACACCTTC. Residues: CASSERGGYGYTF.

This rearrangement joins TRBV7-8 to TRBJ1-1, with 9 bases aligning to TRBD1. After removal of 5 bases from V and 6 bases from J, the junction contained 10 bases not matched to a gene. CDR3 size: 15 residues. Germline CDR1 reads SGHVS; CDR2 reads FQNEAQ. CDR3 sequence (DNA): TGTGCCAGCAGCCCTCTGGCACAGGGGGCGGCTGAAGCTTTCTTT. Amino acids: CASSPLAQGAAEAFF. Full variable domain (outside the CDR3, taken from reference TRBV7-8 and TRBJ1-1): GAGVSQSPRYKVAKRGQDVALRCDPISGHVSLFWYQQALGQGPEFLTYFQNEAQLDKSGLPSDRFFAERPEGSVSTLKIQRTQQEDSAVYLCASSPLAQGAAEAFFGQGTRLTVV.

This chain joins TRBV2 and TRBJ1-2; D uncertain. V lost 2 bases and J 8 bases, leaving 9 bases between the germline ends. Germline-derived CDR1 and CDR2 are SNHLY and FYNNEI. The CDR3 is made up of 12 amino acids. DNA of the CDR3: TGTGCCAGCAGTGAAACCGGCCGAGGCTACACCTTC. Protein sequence: CASSETGRGYTF.

The J gene is TRBJ2-1, the V gene TRBV10-3; D might be TRBD1 or TRBD2, each matching 5 bases. The germline gives CDR1 ENHRY, CDR2 SYGVKD. Trimming stripped 0 bases from V and 5 bases from J, with 14 bases between. This CDR3 region has 16 residues. This CDR3 reads CAISESRPGTNNEQFF. CDR3 in DNA: TGTGCCATCAGTGAGTCTAGGCCGGGGACGAACAATGAGCAGTTCTTC.

The V and J genes are TRBV12-5 and TRBJ1-5; D is undetermined. The V gene's germline CDR1 is LGHNT and CDR2 FRNRAP. Trimming took 1 base from V and 0 from J, leaving 10 bases between them. This CDR3 comprises 16 residues. CDR3: CASGLDLVDSNQPQHF. Written as DNA, the CDR3 is TGTGCTAGTGGTTTGGACTTGGTGGATAGCAATCAGCCCCAGCATTTT.

This chain connects TRBV9 to TRBJ1-6; D remains ambiguous. Per the germline V gene, CDR1 is SGDLS and CDR2 is YYNGEE. V was pared by 1 base and J by 5 bases, with 10 bases between. This CDR3 comprises 15 residues. CDR3 DNA: TGTGCCAGCAGCGTAATCCCCCATGATAATTCACCCCTCCACTTT. Translation gives CASSVIPHDNSPLHF.

The chain combines TRBV2 with TRBJ2-3; 7 nucleotides line up with TRBD2. CDR1 and CDR2 from the germline V gene are SNHLY and FYNNEI. V lost 2 bases and J lost 0; bases outside the gene matches: 8. The CDR3 length is 17 residues. CDR3 DNA sequence: TGTGCCAGCAGTGAATTGGTGTGGGGGGGAAGCACAGATACGCAGTATTTT. This encodes CASSELVWGGSTDTQYF.

This sequence joins TRBV6-6 and TRBJ1-3; D remains ambiguous. Germline V gives CDR1 MNHNY, CDR2 SVGAGI (reference sequence). Trimming took off 5 bases at V and 0 bases at J, with 14 bases between the two ends. The length of the CDR3 is 16 residues. The DNA of the CDR3 is TGTGCCAGCAGTCCCCGGGGTGCCAGCTCTGGAAACACCATATATTTT. Amino acids: CASSPRGASSGNTIYF.

The chain combines TRBV12-5 with TRBJ2-3, with D unclear. This CDR3 is 13 amino acids long. The V gene's germline CDR1 is LGHNT and CDR2 FRNRAP. V lost 1 base to trimming and J lost 2 bases, with 4 bases between them. The CDR3 bases are TGTGCTAGTGGTTTGGCCTCCACAGATACGCAGTATTTT. Translated, it gives CASGLASTDTQYF.

About this clone itself: Other DNA sequences in this specimen translate into the identical CDR3. J is TRBJ2-7 and V is TRBV6-5; 10 bases are shared with TRBD2. Germline CDR1 is MNHEY and CDR2 is SVGAGI. The V segment lost 6 bases and the J segment 4 bases; nucleotides outside the gene matches: 9. This CDR3 contains 15 residues. In DNA, the CDR3 is TGTGCCAGCAGCCCCGGGCTAGCGGGAGTTTACGAGCAGTACTTC. Translation gives CASSPGLAGVYEQYF.

The chain is built from TRBV10-3 and TRBJ2-3; no clear D gene. The V gene lost 4 bases and the J gene lost 6 bases, with 11 bases spanning the gap. The CDR3 totals 13 residues. Germline values: CDR1 ENHRY, CDR2 SYGVKD. The CDR3: CAISGNVIDTQYF. CDR3 coding DNA: TGTGCCATCAGTGGGAATGTCATCGATACGCAGTATTTT.

V is TRBV18 and J is TRBJ2-1; 16 bases line up with TRBD2. The CDR3 covers 17 residues. Germline V gene lookup returns CDR1 KGHSH and CDR2 LQKENI. V lost 3 bases, J lost 3 bases, and 2 bases stayed unmatched. The CDR3 nucleotides read TGTGCCAGCTCACCTGGGACTAGCGGGAGGGGCTACAATGAGCAGTTCTTC. Amino acid sequence: CASSPGTSGRGYNEQFF.

J is TRBJ2-4 and V is TRBV15; either TRBD1 or TRBD2 may supply D (6 bases each). This CDR3 spans 17 amino acids. Germline CDR1 and CDR2: LNHNV and YYDKDF (reference sequence). The ends were cut back, 3 bases at V and 0 bases at J, with 15 bases in the middle. CDR3 protein: CATSSEGRGLAKNIQYF. CDR3 nucleotides: TGTGCCACCAGCAGCGAGGGCCGGGGGCTAGCCAAAAACATTCAGTACTTC.

The gene calls are TRBV2 and TRBJ2-7, with D unclear. Germline CDR1 and CDR2: SNHLY and FYNNEI. V was cut by 4 bases and J by 2 bases, with 15 bases left in between. CDR3 length: 15 residues. CDR3 residues: CASSGPGTMAYEQYF. CDR3 DNA sequence: TGTGCCAGCAGTGGTCCGGGTACGATGGCCTACGAGCAGTACTTC. The full variable domain, in which reference TRBV2 and TRBJ2-7 provide the parts outside the CDR3, is EPEVTQTPSHQVTQMGQEVILRCVPISNHLYFYWYRQILGQKVEFLVSFYNNEISEKSEIFDDQFSVERPDGSNFTLKIRSTKLEDSAMYFCASSGPGTMAYEQYFGPGTRLTVT.

CDR3 sequence: CASSRFRDSTYEQYF. As DNA, the CDR3 is TGTGCCAGCAGCCGGTTCAGGGATTCGACCTACGAGCAGTACTTC. V is TRBV6-6 and J is TRBJ2-7, with D possibly TRBD1 on 5 matching bases. This CDR3 contains 15 residues. V shed 6 bases and J shed 2 bases, with 17 bases lying between them. CDR1 and CDR2 (germline): MNHNY, SVGAGI (reference sequence).

This clone was observed a single time. This sequence joins TRBV5-1 and TRBJ1-1; D is perhaps TRBD1 (5 bases). Trimming removed 0 bases from V and 5 bases from J, with 20 bases in between. Per germline, CDR1 SGHRS and CDR2 YFSETQ. The CDR3 loop spans 17 amino acids. The DNA of the CDR3 is TGCGCCAGCAGCTTGGATGGGCAGGGTAGAGGAGGGACTGAAGCTTTCTTT. This encodes CASSLDGQGRGGTEAFF.

V is TRBV5-4 and J is TRBJ2-7, with 8 bases aligning to TRBD1. V shed 4 bases and J 2 bases; nucleotides not matched to a gene: 11. Germline CDR1 reads SGHNT; CDR2 reads YYREEE (reference sequence). The CDR3 length is 16 residues. The CDR3 loop is CASSGPRAGGPYEQYF. Here the CDR3 DNA reads TGTGCCAGCAGCGGCCCCAGGGCAGGGGGCCCCTACGAGCAGTACTTC. Complete variable domain (other parts from reference TRBV5-4 and TRBJ2-7): ETGVTQSPTHLIKTRGQQVTLRCSSQSGHNTVSWYQQALGQGPQFIFQYYREEENGRGNFPPRFSGLQFPNYSSELNVNALELDDSALYLCASSGPRAGGPYEQYFGPGTRLTVT.

This chain's CDR3 is CASSLAATDTQYF. CDR3 DNA sequence: TGTGCCAGCAGCTTAGCGGCCACAGATACGCAGTATTTT. The chain employs TRBV5-8 and TRBJ2-3, with a possible D match to TRBD2 (5 bases). Trimming pared 2 bases from V and 2 bases from J, leaving 6 bases between. CDR1 is SGHTS, CDR2 YDEGEE, per germline. The CDR3 runs to 13 residues.

The chain joins TRBV7-9 to TRBJ2-2; D tentatively fits TRBD1 or TRBD2 (5 bases each). The V end was cut by 5 bases, the J end by 6 bases, with 13 bases between. Germline V gives CDR1 SEHNR, CDR2 FQNEAQ (reference sequence). CDR3 length: 14 amino acids. The CDR3 DNA is TGTGCCAGCAGCCGAATCGAGGGGCCCGGGGAGCTGTTTTTT. Translating gives CASSRIEGPGELFF.

This chain uses TRBV29-1 with TRBJ2-3; D may correspond to TRBD1 or TRBD2 (5 bases each). The ends were cut back, 2 bases at V and 4 bases at J, with 19 bases in the middle. Germline V CDR1 and CDR2: SQVTM, ANQGSEA. The CDR3 has 16 amino acids. CDR3 sequence: CSVETLRLLGADTQYF. The CDR3 bases are TGCAGCGTTGAAACTCTGCGGCTTTTGGGGGCAGATACGCAGTATTTT.

The chain has TRBV6-5 and TRBJ2-7, with unresolved D. Trimming removed 3 bases from V and 3 bases from J, with 6 bases in between. The CDR3 consists of 12 residues. The germline gives CDR1 MNHEY, CDR2 SVGAGI. The DNA of the CDR3 is TGTGCCAGCAGTTATGACCGCTACGAGCAGTACTTC. This translates into CASSYDRYEQYF.

The V call is TRBV5-1, the J call TRBJ2-7; D unresolved. Trimming pared 0 bases from V and 0 bases from J, leaving 10 bases between. CDR1 is SGHRS, CDR2 YFSETQ, per germline. The CDR3 loop spans 15 amino acids. This CDR3 reads CASSLGGSTSYEQYF. The CDR3 region has the DNA TGCGCCAGCAGCTTGGGCGGCAGTACCTCCTACGAGCAGTACTTC.

The J gene is TRBJ2-1, the V gene TRBV7-3, with D possibly called TRBD1 or TRBD2 (7 bases each). V was cut by 1 base and J by 3 bases, with 16 bases left in between. The CDR3 contains 17 residues. Germline CDR1 and CDR2: SGHTA and FQGTGA. The CDR3 coding sequence is TGTGCCAGCAGCTTAAGATCGGGGAGGGACAGCTACAATGAGCAGTTCTTC. Translation gives CASSLRSGRDSYNEQFF.

The chain recombines TRBV19 with TRBJ1-1; TRBD1 matches at 9 bases. This CDR3 comprises 15 residues. Looked up from germline, CDR1 is LNHDA and CDR2 is SQIVND (reference sequence). With V trimmed by 2 bases and J by 1 base, 2 bases remained unmatched. CDR3 nucleotide sequence: TGTGCCAGTAGTATACCGGACAGGGGGAACACTGAAGCTTTCTTT. Amino acids: CASSIPDRGNTEAFF.